This T cell receptor (beta chain) was profiled in a study of molecular identifiers for immune sequencing clone quantification. The V end was cut by 1 base, the J end by 5 bases, with 12 bases between. This CDR3 region has 15 residues. Germline CDR1 SEHNR, CDR2 FQNEAQ (reference sequence). In this sample, this clonotype turned up once. Preparation of the bulk TCR libraries relied on previously described methods and listed TCR primers. TCRdb analysed the PCR reads with MiXCR anew, one entry per CDR3 protein. The table has hundreds of thousands of distinct CDR3 sequences, 25% seen once. Naive CD8 T cells, phenotype CD8+CD4-CCR7+CD45RA+, were sorted.

The TCR was taken from a human donor in good health. Some libraries in this study had Jurkat cell RNA spiked in. Sample: naive CD8+ T cells from blood, with Jurkat cell RNA spiked in. Subset denoted: FACS-sorted CD8+CD4-CCR7+CD45RA+ naive T cells. V usage is TRBV7-9 and J usage is TRBJ2-1, with D hard to call. The CDR3 sequence is CASSLEPLPNNEQFF. CDR3 DNA: TGTGCCAGCAGCTTAGAGCCCCTCCCCAACAATGAGCAGTTCTTC. Full variable domain (missing parts from reference TRBV7-9 and TRBJ2-1): DTGVSQNPRHKITKRGQNVTFRCDPISEHNRLYWYRQTLGQGPEFLTYFQNEAQLEKSRLLSDRFSAERPKGSFSTLEIQRTEQGDSAMYLCASSLEPLPNNEQFFGPGTRLTVL.